This T cell receptor (beta chain) was recorded in a study of T-cell memory formation after mild COVID-19 listed by TCRdb under 2021. For the wider study: TCR sequence clusters from the two donors were largely donor specific. Longitudinal TCRalpha and TCRbeta repertoire sequencing tracked T-cell clones expanding and contracting after mild COVID-19 in a couple of donors. The cohort comprised two young, previously healthy adult volunteers, one female and one male.

This clonotype came up a few times. Its recognized antigen is unknown. Base qualities are not recorded, but no much larger clone differs from it by a single base. PBMCs were isolated by Ficoll-Paque density gradient centrifugation. Its CDR3 holds 15 amino acids, cysteine through phenylalanine. Only CDR3 DNA is held: 45 bases, read in frame from base 1. V loses 3 bases of germline sequence and J loses 6 bases, and the interval between the two ends is 15 bases. The germline V gene specifies KGHSH as CDR1 and LQKENI as CDR2. Broad study findings and their caveats: Some responding clones were detected in pre-infection memory, suggesting pre-existing cross-reactive memory T cells joined the SARS-CoV-2 response. Contracting CD4+ clones turned up mainly in the CM and EM memory subsets, whereas EMRA was where CD8+ clones were enriched. Only two mild cases were covered in the study, and larger cohorts including severe cases with pre-infection samples were considered necessary. Clones contracting from day 15 to 85 had balanced CD4/CD8 phenotypes, while a second wave expanding from day 15 to 37 was biased towards CD4+. Whether the second-wave clones peaking on day 37 were SARS-CoV-2 specific was not confirmed.

The data were produced on an Illumina NovaSeq 6000. cDNA libraries for TCRalpha and TCRbeta were prepared by 5'RACE using constant-segment primers, with sample barcodes and unique molecular identifiers added. Trizol reagent was used to extract RNA from every sample. Libraries were amplified in two PCR steps, with a second sample barcode and Illumina TruSeq adapters added in the second step. Sequencing of the libraries was done on an Illumina NovaSeq, producing 2 x 150 bp paired-end reads. Under the source paper's analysis protocol: The reads were demultiplexed and collapsed into UMI-guided consensus sequences using migec v1.2.7. With mixcr v2.1.11, UMI consensuses were aligned to TRA and TRB V and J templates and assembled into clonotypes. A clonotype was counted as expanded or contracted only if both edgeR and NoisET called the change significant, with noise models trained on biological replicates. For edgeR calls, the cutoffs were a false discovery rate-adjusted p below 0.01 and a log2 fold-change threshold of 1. As an exploratory analysis of dynamics, PCA with hierarchical clustering was applied to max-normalized trajectories of the 1000 most abundant clonotypes. The CD4 or CD8 phenotype of responding clones was assigned using the separately sequenced CD4+ and CD8+ repertoires. In-frame beta chains were kept once TCRdb had trimmed the public reads at Q25 with fastp and called clones with MiXCR. Rows merge per CDR3 protein into single entries with the most common DNA and genes. The V and J calls here are based on TCRdb, not the publication. This sample is represented by hundreds of thousands of distinct CDR3 sequences; approximately 25% of them were singletons. Jointly, the top ten make up around 12% of the sample.

Sequencing input: PBMCs or a T cell subset sorted from them (not recorded which). This receptor was obtained from an adult woman who had mild COVID-19 (a few samples of this study predate the infection). The sample titles of this study are shuffled in the database, so cell type and time point are left out; the donor was told from shared clones. The chain links TRBV18 with TRBJ1-5; the D gene is not confidently resolved. Here is the DNA: TGTGCCAGCTCACCTAATTCACCCAGTATTCAGCCCCAGCATTTT. Its protein reads: CASSPNSPSIQPQHF. With all but the CDR3 taken from the reference TRBV18 and TRBJ1-5 genes, the full variable domain is: NAGVMQNPRHLVRRRGQEARLRCSPMKGHSHVYWYRQLPEEGLKFMVYLQKENIIDESGMPKERFSAEFPKEGPSILRIQQVVRGDSAAYFCASSPNSPSIQPQHFGDGTRLSIL.